Sequencing of this T cell receptor beta chain was carried out in a study of metastatic and nonmetastatic thyroid tumors. Study information: Repertoires were compared across blood and tumor or nodule tissue from malignant and benign thyroid patients.

General study findings and limits: Significantly higher TCR beta diversity was reportedly seen in malignant thyroid tumors than benign nodules, in blood and tumor.

Not a single patient had been given any form of treatment at any point before undergoing thyroid surgery. For this clone: Its specificity is unknown.

Original analysis: What underpinned the distant-metastasis classifier for papillary thyroid cancer was the set of CDR3 differences across clinicopathological groups. TCRdb re-processed the PCR reads through MiXCR. These V and J calls rely on TCRdb rather than the paper's analysis. The sample has some 16,000 clones; 20% to 25% are singletons. The clonotype was recovered from a male donor with papillary thyroid cancer or a benign thyroid nodule (not recorded which). Some clones in this sample may be carry-over from other donors' samples. The sample consisted of tumor tissue.

DNA of the CDR3: TGTGCCAGCAGCTATGGGACAGCTTGCCCTCGGCCCCAGCATTTT. As protein: CASSYGTACPRPQHF. The chain uses TRBV3-1 and TRBJ1-5; 7 bases match TRBD1. J was trimmed by 9 bases and V by 5 bases; bases with no gene match: 13. CDR1 is LGHDT and CDR2 is YNNKEL in the germline V gene (reference sequence). This CDR3 has 15 residues.